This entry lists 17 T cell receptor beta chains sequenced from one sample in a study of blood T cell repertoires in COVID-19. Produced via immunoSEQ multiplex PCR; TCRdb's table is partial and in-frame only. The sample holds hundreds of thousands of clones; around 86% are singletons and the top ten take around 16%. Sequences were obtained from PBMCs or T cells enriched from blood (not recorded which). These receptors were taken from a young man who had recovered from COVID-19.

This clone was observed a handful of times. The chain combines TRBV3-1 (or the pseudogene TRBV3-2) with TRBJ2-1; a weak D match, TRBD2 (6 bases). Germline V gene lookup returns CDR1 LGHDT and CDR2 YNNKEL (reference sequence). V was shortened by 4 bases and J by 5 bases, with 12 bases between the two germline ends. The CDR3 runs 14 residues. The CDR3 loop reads CASSLRGKDNEQFF. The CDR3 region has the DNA TGTGCCAGCAGCCTCCGCGGGAAAGACAATGAGCAGTTCTTC.

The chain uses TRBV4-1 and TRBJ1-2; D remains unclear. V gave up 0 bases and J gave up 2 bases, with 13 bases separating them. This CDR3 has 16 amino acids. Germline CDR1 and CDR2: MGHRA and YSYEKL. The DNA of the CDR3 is TGCGCCAGCAGCCAAGATCAGAGACTTGGGAACTATGGCTACACCTTC. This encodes CASSQDQRLGNYGYTF.

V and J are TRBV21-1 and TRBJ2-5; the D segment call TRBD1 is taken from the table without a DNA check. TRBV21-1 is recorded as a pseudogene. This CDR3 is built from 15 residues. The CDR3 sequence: CASGEPDRAQETQYF. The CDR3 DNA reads TGTGCCAGCGGAGAACCCGACAGGGCTCAAGAGACCCAGTACTTC.

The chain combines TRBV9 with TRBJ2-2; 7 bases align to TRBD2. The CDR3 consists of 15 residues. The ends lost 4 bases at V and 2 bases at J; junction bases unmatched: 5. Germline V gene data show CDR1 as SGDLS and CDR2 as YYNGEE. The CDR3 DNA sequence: TGTGCCAGCAGCCGCACTAGCGTAAACACCGGGGAGCTGTTTTTT. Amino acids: CASSRTSVNTGELFF.

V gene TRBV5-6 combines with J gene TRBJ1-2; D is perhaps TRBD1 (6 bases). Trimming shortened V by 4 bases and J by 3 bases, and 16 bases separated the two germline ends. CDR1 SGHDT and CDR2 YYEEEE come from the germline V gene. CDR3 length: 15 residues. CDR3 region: CASSQTGWGHYGYTF. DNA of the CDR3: TGTGCCAGCAGCCAAACAGGGTGGGGCCACTATGGCTACACCTTC.

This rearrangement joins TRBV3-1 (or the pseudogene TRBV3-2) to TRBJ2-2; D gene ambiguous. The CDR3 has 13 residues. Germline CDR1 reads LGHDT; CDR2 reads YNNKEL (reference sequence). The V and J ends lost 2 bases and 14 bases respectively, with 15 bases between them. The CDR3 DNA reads TGTGCCAGCAGCCAAAACGAACTCGCACCCCTGTTTTTT. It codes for CASSQNELAPLFF.

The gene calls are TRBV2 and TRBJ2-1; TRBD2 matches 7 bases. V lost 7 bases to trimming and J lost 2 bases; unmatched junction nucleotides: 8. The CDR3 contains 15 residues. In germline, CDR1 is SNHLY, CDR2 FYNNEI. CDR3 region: CASTVASGTYNEQFF. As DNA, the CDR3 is TGTGCCAGCACAGTTGCTAGCGGAACCTACAATGAGCAGTTCTTC.

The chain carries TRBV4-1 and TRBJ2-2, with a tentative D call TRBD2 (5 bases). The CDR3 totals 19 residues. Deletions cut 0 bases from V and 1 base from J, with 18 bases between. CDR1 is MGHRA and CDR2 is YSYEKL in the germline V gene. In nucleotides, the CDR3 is TGCGCCAGCAGCCAAGATTATGATGTTTCGGAGGAGAACACCGGGGAGCTGTTTTTT. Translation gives CASSQDYDVSEENTGELFF.

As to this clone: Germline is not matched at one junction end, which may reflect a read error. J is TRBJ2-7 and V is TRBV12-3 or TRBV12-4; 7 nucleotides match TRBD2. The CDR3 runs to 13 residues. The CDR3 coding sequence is TGTGCCAGCAGATTAGGGAGGGTCGGTGAGCAGTACTTC. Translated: CASRLGRVGEQYF.

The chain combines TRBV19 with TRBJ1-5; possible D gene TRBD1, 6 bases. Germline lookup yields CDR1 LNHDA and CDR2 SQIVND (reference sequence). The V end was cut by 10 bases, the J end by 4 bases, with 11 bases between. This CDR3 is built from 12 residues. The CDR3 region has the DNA TGTGCCACTCGACAGGCAAATCAGCCCCAGCATTTT. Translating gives CATRQANQPQHF.

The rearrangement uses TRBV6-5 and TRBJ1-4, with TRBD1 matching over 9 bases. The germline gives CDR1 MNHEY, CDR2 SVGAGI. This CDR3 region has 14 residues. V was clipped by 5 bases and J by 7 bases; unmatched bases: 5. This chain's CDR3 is CASSRDRVFEKLFF. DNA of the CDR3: TGTGCCAGCAGTCGGGACAGGGTGTTTGAAAAACTGTTTTTT.

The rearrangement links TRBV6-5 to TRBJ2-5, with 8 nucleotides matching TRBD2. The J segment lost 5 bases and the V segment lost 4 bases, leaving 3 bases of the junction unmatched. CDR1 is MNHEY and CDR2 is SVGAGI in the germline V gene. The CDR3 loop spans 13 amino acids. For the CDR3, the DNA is TGTGCCAGCAGTTTACGGGGGGGGGAGACCCAGTACTTC. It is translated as CASSLRGGETQYF.

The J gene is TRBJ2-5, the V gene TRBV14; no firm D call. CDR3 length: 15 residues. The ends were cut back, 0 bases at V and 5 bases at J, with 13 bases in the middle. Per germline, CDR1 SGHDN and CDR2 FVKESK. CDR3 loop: CASSQDLTSWETQYF. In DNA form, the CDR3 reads TGTGCCAGCAGCCAAGATCTCACCAGTTGGGAGACCCAGTACTTC.

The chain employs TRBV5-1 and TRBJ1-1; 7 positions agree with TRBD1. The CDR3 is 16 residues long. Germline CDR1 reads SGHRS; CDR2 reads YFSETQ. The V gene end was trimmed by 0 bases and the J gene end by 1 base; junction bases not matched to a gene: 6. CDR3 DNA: TGCGCCAGCAGCTTGGGCCCAGGGGGATCGAACACTGAAGCTTTCTTT. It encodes CASSLGPGGSNTEAFF.

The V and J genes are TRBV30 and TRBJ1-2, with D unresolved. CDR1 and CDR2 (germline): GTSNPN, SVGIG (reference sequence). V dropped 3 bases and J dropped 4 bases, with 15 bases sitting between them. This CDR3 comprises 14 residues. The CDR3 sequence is CAWRHTGALYGYTF. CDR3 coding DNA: TGTGCCTGGAGACATACGGGAGCCCTCTATGGCTACACCTTC.

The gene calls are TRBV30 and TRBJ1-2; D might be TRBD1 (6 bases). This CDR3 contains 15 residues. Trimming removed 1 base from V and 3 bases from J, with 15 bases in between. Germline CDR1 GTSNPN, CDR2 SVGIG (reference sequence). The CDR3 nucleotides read TGTGCCTGGAGTGCCACAGGGTGGGGTGACTATGGCTACACCTTC. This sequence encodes CAWSATGWGDYGYTF.

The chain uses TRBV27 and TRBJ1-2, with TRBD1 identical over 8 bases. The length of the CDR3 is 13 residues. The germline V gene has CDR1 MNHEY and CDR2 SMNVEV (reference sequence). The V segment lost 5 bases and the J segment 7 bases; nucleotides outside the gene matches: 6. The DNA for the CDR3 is TGTGCCAGCAGTACTACGACAGGGGTTGGCTACACCTTC. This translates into CASSTTTGVGYTF.